This T cell receptor beta chain was documented in a study of blood T cell repertoires in COVID-19. Study as a whole: Spain, Italy and the United States supplied samples that represented acute and convalescent COVID-19. Sample material is recorded as cDNA or gDNA derived from T cells, B-cell-depleted T cells, or PBMCs.

Authors' analysis steps: For nucleated cells, counts were estimated from reference gene primer amplification. Generated by immunoSEQ multiplex PCR, the TCRdb table keeps only in-frame clones and is missing some. Clone size and the V and J calls come from that table; the DNA yielded D and trimming. The sample consists of some 290,000 clones, over 80% of them appearing once. This TCR was recovered from a man aged 60 to 69 who had recovered from COVID-19. The sample comprised peripheral blood.

CDR3 in DNA: TGTGCCACCAGCAGAGAACGGAGCTCCTACGAGCAGTACTTC. This codes for CATSRERSSYEQYF. The chain couples TRBV15 to TRBJ2-7; D gene uncertain. V lost 0 bases, J lost 0 bases, and 6 bases lay in between. The CDR3 totals 14 residues. Germline V gives CDR1 LNHNV, CDR2 YYDKDF (reference sequence).